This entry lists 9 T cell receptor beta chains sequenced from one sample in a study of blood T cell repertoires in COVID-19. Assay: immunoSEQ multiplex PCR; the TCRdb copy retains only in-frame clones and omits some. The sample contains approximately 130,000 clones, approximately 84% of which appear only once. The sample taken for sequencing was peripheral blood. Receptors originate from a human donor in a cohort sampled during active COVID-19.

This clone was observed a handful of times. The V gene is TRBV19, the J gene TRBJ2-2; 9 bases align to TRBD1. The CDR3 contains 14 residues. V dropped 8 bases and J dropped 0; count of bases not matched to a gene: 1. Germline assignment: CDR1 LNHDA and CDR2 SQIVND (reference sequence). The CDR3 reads CASGTGPNTGELFF. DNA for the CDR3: TGTGCCAGTGGGACAGGGCCGAACACCGGGGAGCTGTTTTTT.

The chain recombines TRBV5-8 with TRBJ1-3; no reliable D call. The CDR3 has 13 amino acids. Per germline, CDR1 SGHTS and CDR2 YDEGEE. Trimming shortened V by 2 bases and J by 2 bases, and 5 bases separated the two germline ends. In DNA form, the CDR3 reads TGTGCCAGCAGCTTCCGTGCTGGAAACACCATATATTTT. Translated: CASSFRAGNTIYF.

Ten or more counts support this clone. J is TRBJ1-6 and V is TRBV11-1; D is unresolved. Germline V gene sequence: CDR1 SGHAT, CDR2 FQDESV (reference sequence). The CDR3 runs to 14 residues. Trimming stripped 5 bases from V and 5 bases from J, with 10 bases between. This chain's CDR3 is CASSRTGNNSPLHF. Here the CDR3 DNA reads TGTGCCAGCAGCCGAACGGGAAATAATTCACCCCTCCACTTT.

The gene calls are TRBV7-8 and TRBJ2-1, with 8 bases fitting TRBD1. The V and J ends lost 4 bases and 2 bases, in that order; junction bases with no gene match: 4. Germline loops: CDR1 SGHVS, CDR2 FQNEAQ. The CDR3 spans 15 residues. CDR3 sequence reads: CASSSTGVAYNEQFF. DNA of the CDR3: TGTGCCAGCAGCTCGACAGGGGTGGCCTACAATGAGCAGTTCTTC.

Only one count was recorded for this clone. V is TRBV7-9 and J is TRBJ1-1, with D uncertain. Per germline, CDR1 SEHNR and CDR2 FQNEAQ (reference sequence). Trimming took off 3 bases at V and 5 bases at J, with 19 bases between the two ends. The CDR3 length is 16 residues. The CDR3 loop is CASSLGYEGWMTEAFF. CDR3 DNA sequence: TGTGCCAGCAGCTTGGGGTACGAGGGCTGGATGACTGAAGCTTTCTTT.

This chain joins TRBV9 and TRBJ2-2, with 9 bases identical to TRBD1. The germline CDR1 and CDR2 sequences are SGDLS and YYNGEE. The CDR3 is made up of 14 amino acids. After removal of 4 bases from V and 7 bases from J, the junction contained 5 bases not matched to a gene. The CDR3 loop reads CASSLRQGGGELFF. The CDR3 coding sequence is TGTGCCAGCAGCCTCCGACAGGGGGGCGGGGAGCTGTTTTTT.

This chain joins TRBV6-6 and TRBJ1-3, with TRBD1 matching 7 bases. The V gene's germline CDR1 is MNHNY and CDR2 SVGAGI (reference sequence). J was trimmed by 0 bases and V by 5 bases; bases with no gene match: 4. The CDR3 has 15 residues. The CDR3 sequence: CASSPGQTSGNTIYF. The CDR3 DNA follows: TGTGCCAGCAGTCCGGGACAGACCTCTGGAAACACCATATATTTT.

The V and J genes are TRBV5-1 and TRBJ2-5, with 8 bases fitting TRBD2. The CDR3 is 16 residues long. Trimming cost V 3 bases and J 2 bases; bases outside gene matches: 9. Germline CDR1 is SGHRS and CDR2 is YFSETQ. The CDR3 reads CASSSGWAGGQETQYF. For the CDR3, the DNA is TGCGCCAGCAGCTCTGGATGGGCGGGGGGACAAGAGACCCAGTACTTC.

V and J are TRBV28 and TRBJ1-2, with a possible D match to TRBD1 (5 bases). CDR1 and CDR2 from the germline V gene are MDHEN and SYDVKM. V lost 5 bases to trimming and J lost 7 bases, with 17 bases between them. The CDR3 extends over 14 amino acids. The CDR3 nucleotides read TGTGCCAGCAGTCCTGGACATTCAGTTCTTGGCTACACCTTC. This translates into CASSPGHSVLGYTF.